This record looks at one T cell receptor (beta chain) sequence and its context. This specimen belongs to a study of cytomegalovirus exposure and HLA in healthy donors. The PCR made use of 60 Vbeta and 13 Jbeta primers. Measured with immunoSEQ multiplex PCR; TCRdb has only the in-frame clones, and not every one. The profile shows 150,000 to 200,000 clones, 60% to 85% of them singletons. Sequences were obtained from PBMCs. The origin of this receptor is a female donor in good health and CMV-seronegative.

In DNA, the CDR3 is TGTGCCAGCAGCCCCCTAACGGGATCTACGGAGCAGTACTTC. Amino acids: CASSPLTGSTEQYF. The chain carries TRBV5-4 and TRBJ2-7; perhaps TRBD2 as D (5 bases). This CDR3 region has 14 residues. The V gene lost 4 bases and the J gene lost 7 bases, with 18 bases spanning the gap. Germline V gene sequence: CDR1 SGHNT, CDR2 YYREEE (reference sequence).